The next 11 T cell receptor beta chains were all read from a single sample in a study of vaccination and CD4 T cells after COVID-19. As for treatment: approximately 9-day PBMC culture with coronavirus spike peptide pools or control peptides (ViraFEST assay). Their target antigens are unknown. Sequencing of DNA taken from cultured CD4+ T cells relied on the Oncomine TCR Beta short-read assay. TCRdb re-analysed the PCR reads in MiXCR, keeping a single row per CDR3 protein. Among 9,500 to 10,000 distinct CDR3 sequences listed, roughly 70% were seen once. The sequenced material came from CD4+ T cells from blood, cultured in vitro. These receptors were collected from a human donor who had recovered from COVID-19.

This sequence joins TRBV11-2 and TRBJ1-1; 9 bases agree with TRBD1. Losses at the gene ends were 5 bases for V and 4 bases for J; bases not matched to a gene: 8. Germline V gene lookup returns CDR1 SGHAT and CDR2 FQNNGV. The CDR3 totals 15 residues. The CDR3 loop is CASSPKTGGSTEAFF. The CDR3 region has the DNA TGTGCCAGCAGCCCCAAGACAGGGGGGAGCACTGAAGCTTTCTTT.

This clonotype was counted only a few times. The V and J genes are TRBV20-1 and TRBJ1-1; 7 bases agree with TRBD1. The germline CDR1 and CDR2 sequences are DFQATT and SNEGSKA (reference sequence). CDR3 length: 15 residues. The V segment lost 3 bases and the J segment 0 bases; nucleotides outside the gene matches: 7. The CDR3 sequence is CSARSGGGVNTEAFF. The CDR3 DNA reads as TGCAGTGCTAGGAGTGGAGGGGGCGTGAACACTGAAGCTTTCTTT.

The gene calls are TRBV5-4 and TRBJ2-2; D is ambiguous. The CDR3 totals 12 residues. Deletions cut 1 base from V and 6 bases from J, with 4 bases between. Germline V gives CDR1 SGHNT, CDR2 YYREEE (reference sequence). The CDR3 DNA reads TGTGCCAGCAGCTTGCCCCCCGGGGAGCTGTTTTTT. Translating gives CASSLPPGELFF.

This chain joins TRBV6-1 and TRBJ1-5; possibly TRBD1 for D (5 bases). Trimming removed 7 bases from V and 2 bases from J, with 9 bases in between. Germline V CDR1 and CDR2: MNHNS, SASEGT. The CDR3 is made up of 13 amino acids. In DNA, the CDR3 is TGTGCCAGCAACCGGGACGGCAATCAGCCCCAGCATTTT. As protein: CASNRDGNQPQHF.

The chain employs TRBV20-1 and TRBJ1-1; 7 bases are shared with TRBD1. The V and J ends lost 5 bases and 6 bases, in that order; junction bases with no gene match: 15. The CDR3 length is 15 residues. Germline V gives CDR1 DFQATT, CDR2 SNEGSKA (reference sequence). DNA of the CDR3: TGCAGTGCTCAACCGAGACAGGGCCGGGGAGCTGAAGCTTTCTTT. It encodes CSAQPRQGRGAEAFF.

This clonotype was counted a few times. The rearrangement joins TRBV24-1 to TRBJ1-5; 10 nucleotides match TRBD1. There are 15 residues in the CDR3. V gave up 3 bases and J gave up 7 bases; unmatched junction bases: 5. Looked up from germline, CDR1 is KGHDR and CDR2 is SFDVKD. The CDR3 region has the DNA TGTGCCACCAGTGATGGGACAGGGGAGGGACAGCCCCAGCATTTT. This encodes CATSDGTGEGQPQHF.

Only a few counts were recorded for this clonotype. The chain has TRBV7-2 and TRBJ1-5; tentative D call: TRBD1 (5 bases). V lost 3 bases, J lost 5 bases, and 11 bases lay in between. The CDR3 is made up of 14 amino acids. Germline-derived CDR1 and CDR2 are SGHTA and FQGNSA. In DNA form, the CDR3 reads TGTGCCAGCAGCTTTGGGGCGCTAGATCAGCCCCAGCATTTT. The encoded protein is CASSFGALDQPQHF.

The CDR3 here is CASSSHGQGSSNQPQHF. CDR3 bases: TGTGCCAGCAGCTCGCACGGCCAGGGATCCAGCAATCAGCCCCAGCATTTT. The chain has TRBV7-2 and TRBJ1-5; weak D call: TRBD1 (5 bases). The germline CDR1 and CDR2 sequences are SGHTA and FQGNSA. This CDR3 contains 17 residues. The V end lost 4 bases, the J end lost 1 base, and 17 bases lay between the germline ends.

The chain is built from TRBV6-1 and TRBJ1-1; 11 bases are shared with TRBD1. The V gene end was trimmed by 7 bases and the J gene end by 3 bases; junction bases not matched to a gene: 13. Per the germline V gene, CDR1 is MNHNS and CDR2 is SASEGT. This CDR3 region has 17 residues. The CDR3, as DNA: TGTGCCAGCACCCTAAGGACAGGGGGCGCGTTGGACACTGAAGCTTTCTTT. Translated, it gives CASTLRTGGALDTEAFF.

The CDR3 sequence: CASSLFPAGQNEAFF. CDR3 DNA sequence: TGTGCCAGCAGCTTGTTCCCCGCGGGACAGAATGAAGCTTTCTTT. The genes are TRBV5-5 and TRBJ1-1; 7 nucleotides align to TRBD1. The V gene end was trimmed by 1 base and the J gene end by 7 bases; junction bases not matched to a gene: 10. Per the germline V gene, CDR1 is SGHKS and CDR2 is YYEKEE (reference sequence). The CDR3 is made up of 15 amino acids.

The chain couples TRBV7-2 to TRBJ2-1; maybe TRBD2 (5 bases). Germline CDR1 and CDR2: SGHTA and FQGNSA. The CDR3 totals 15 residues. V dropped 3 bases and J dropped 7 bases, with 16 bases sitting between them. The DNA of the CDR3 is TGTGCCAGCAGCTTCTACCGCCCGGGAAGGAATGAGCAGTTCTTC. It encodes CASSFYRPGRNEQFF. Filled out from reference TRBV7-2 and TRBJ2-1, the complete variable domain reads GAGVSQSPSNKVTEKGKDVELRCDPISGHTALYWYRQSLGQGLEFLIYFQGNSAPDKSGLPSDRFSAERTGGSVSTLTIQRTQQEDSAVYLCASSFYRPGRNEQFFGPGTRLTVL.